This TCR beta chain was recorded in a study of shared clonotypes between healthy human individuals (dated by TCRdb to about 2020). General notes on the study: The cohort included three men and two women between 18 and 49 years of age. For each donor, CD4 naive and CD4 memory were each given three plates, CD8 naive was given two plates, and CD8 memory was given one plate. Blood TCR repertoires of a handful of healthy adults were deeply sequenced to estimate repertoire size and the extent of clonotype sharing between individuals. To increase sequencing depth and limit assay-specific biases, TCR repertoire library preparation and sequencing were carried out by different laboratories using diverse techniques. Each donor's leukapheresis produced roughly between roughly 0.85 and 9.5 billion PBMCs.

Concerning this clone itself: The target of this receptor is not known. No much larger clonotype is one base removed from it; base qualities were not supplied.

Overall results and qualifications from the work: Compared with non-shared clonotypes, clonotypes shared by all four sorted-subset donors had higher generation probabilities. Sampling was restricted to blood, and TCR repertoires in tissues likely differ from the TCR repertoires found in blood. Pairwise subsampling led to the expectation that sequencing depth would affect the degree of clonotype sharing among donors. Sharing across several donors was observed for about 5% of naive CD4, about 3.2% of naive CD8, over 2% of memory CD4, and roughly 0.4% of memory CD8 clonotypes. Rarefaction of sorted-subset datasets indicated incomplete sequencing despite the large sequencing depth. Naive subsets generally had larger estimated clonotype richness than memory subsets. The genetic and exposure-history diversity represented was limited by the small number of donors.

Healthy HIV-negative adults with no recently reported acute infections or vaccinations were included as donors. All donors were Caucasian adults living in Nashville, Tennessee, USA. CD4+ T cells were enriched by magnetic negative selection; naive cells were then positively selected on CD45RA, and the negative fraction formed the memory subset. Blood was obtained by leukapheresis, after which PBMCs were separated by Ficoll-Histopaque density gradient centrifugation and cryopreserved in liquid nitrogen vapor phase. Purity and quantity of every magnetically sorted T cell population were checked by analytical flow cytometry. Genomic DNA was isolated from every sorted fraction and measured by UV absorbance on a Nanodrop 2000c. TCR CDR3 regions were amplified from genomic DNA by multiplex PCR using the deep immunoSEQ assay. Extracted genomic DNA from each cell subset was spread evenly across all wells of several immunoSEQ 96-well plates, with each plate serving as a replicate. For sorted subsets, 200 to 250 ng of genomic DNA, equivalent to 25,000 to 35,000 T cell genomes, went into each replicate PCR. The purified libraries were quantified using a Qubit 3.0 fluorometer, sized with a Bioanalyzer 2100, and then quantified again using the KAPA Library Quantification kit. Every immunoSEQ 96-well plate was sequenced on a separate single-read 150-cycle Illumina NextSeq 550 flow cell. The original methods were these. Because the immunoSEQ output held only junctional sequences and lacked quality scores, the filtering could not match the filtering applied to full-length reads. Sequences were annotated with PyIR, a Python wrapper for IgBLAST v1.9, using IMGT germline references to assign V/J genes and CDR3. Reads were removed for weak V/J assignments (E-value above 1e-6), missing CDR3, stop codons, out-of-frame junctions, or ambiguous translated residues. A V3J clonotype was defined by an identical inferred V gene, J gene, and CDR3 amino acid sequence. The percentage overlap between two repertoires was calculated by dividing the number of shared unique clonotypes by the size of the smaller repertoire. Repertoire richness was assessed with RTK rarefaction, the Chao1 estimator, and Recon v2.1 estimates of unobserved clonotypes. Generation probabilities for all TCRbeta clonotypes obtained by the gDNA method from a handful of donors were computed using OLGA. The table comes from immuneACCESS by way of TCRdb, which keeps in-frame sequences with V and J called. Part of the clones is missing from these tables; in studies checked, under half for an unresolved V gene and the rest for unknown reasons. V and J calls and clone size follow that table, whereas D and trimming were derived from the DNA. The sample table records some 1.5 million clones; 95% to 99% of these occur just once. The ten largest clones take up roughly 0.45% of the sample.

The CDR3 runs 14 amino acids, cysteine and phenylalanine included. Only CDR3 DNA remains: 42 bases, in frame from the first base. CDR1 and CDR2 were assigned from the germline V gene (reference sequence) as MNHEY and SMNVEV. V is reduced by 4 bases and J by 1 base, leaving a spacing of 8 bases between them. The receptor comes from a man aged 30 to 45 in good health. Sequencing used naive CD4+ T cells sorted from blood. The sample's cell subset or site label is to be understood as: CD45RA+ positively selected. The chain is encoded by TRBV27 joined to TRBJ1-5; a weak D assignment points to TRBD1 (5 bases agree). The CDR3 sequence is CASSYRDSNQPQHF. The base sequence is TGTGCCAGCAGTTACCGGGACAGCAATCAGCCCCAGCATTTT.